This T cell receptor (beta chain) was identified during a study of T-cell reconstitution after alpha-beta-depleted transplantation in children. The CDR3 is 14 residues long. CDR1 is SNHLY and CDR2 is FYNNEI in the germline V gene. V lost 4 bases and J lost 3; bases outside the gene matches: 2. Unique molecular identifiers were used in preparing the TCRbeta library. One entry per CDR3 protein results from TCRdb running MiXCR on the PCR reads. The table records a few hundred thousand distinct CDR3 sequences, approximately 9.7% of them present only once. The starting material was PBMCs from the stem cell graft donor, obtained from the stem cell graft. This TCR derives from a human donor who donated a stem cell graft to a child with SCID. This rearrangement joins TRBV2 to TRBJ1-1; 10 bases line up with TRBD1. CDR3 nucleotide sequence: TGTGCCAGCAGTGGACAGGGGGCCGACACTGAAGCTTTCTTT. Translation: CASSGQGADTEAFF.